One and the same sample provided the 19 T cell receptor beta chains below, sequenced in a study of blood T cell repertoires in COVID-19. Produced via immunoSEQ multiplex PCR; TCRdb's table is partial and in-frame only. The sample holds tens of thousands of clones; around 77% are singletons and the top ten take less than 25%. Sequenced sample: peripheral blood. The receptors come from a man of 80 years or more with active or convalescent COVID-19.

This sequence joins TRBV20-1 and TRBJ1-4, with TRBD1 matching 8 bases. The CDR3 has 18 residues. The ends lost 3 bases at V and 0 bases at J; junction bases unmatched: 12. Germline CDR1 reads DFQATT; CDR2 reads SNEGSKA (reference sequence). CDR3 protein: CSASFGMGQDATNEKLFF. As DNA, the CDR3 is TGCAGTGCTAGTTTCGGGATGGGACAGGATGCAACTAATGAAAAACTGTTTTTT.

This rearrangement joins TRBV7-2 to TRBJ2-2; 8 positions agree with TRBD1. The CDR3 spans 14 residues. J lost 4 bases, V lost 6 bases, and 4 bases had no gene match. Germline-derived CDR1 and CDR2 are SGHTA and FQGNSA. The CDR3 spells CASSGQGGTGELFF. The CDR3 coding sequence is TGTGCCAGCAGTGGACAGGGAGGCACCGGGGAGCTGTTTTTT.

The chain links TRBV6-5 to TRBJ1-2; 7 bases fit TRBD1. Losses at the gene ends were 2 bases for V and 5 bases for J; bases not matched to a gene: 11. Per the germline V gene, CDR1 is MNHEY and CDR2 is SVGAGI. The CDR3 has 16 amino acids. CDR3 nucleotide sequence: TGTGCCAGCAGTTACGGAGGGGGCGTAACTGGGTATGGCTACACCTTC. It yields the protein CASSYGGGVTGYGYTF.

The genes are TRBV12-5 and TRBJ2-7; D perhaps matches TRBD2 (5 bases). This CDR3 region has 12 residues. V lost 5 bases to trimming and J lost 2 bases, with 7 bases between them. Germline CDR1 reads LGHNT; CDR2 reads FRNRAP. CDR3 in amino acids: CASGPEAYEQYF. The CDR3 DNA reads TGTGCTAGTGGTCCGGAGGCCTACGAGCAGTACTTC.

The chain recombines TRBV19 with TRBJ2-1; D is perhaps TRBD2 (6 bases). CDR1 LNHDA and CDR2 SQIVND come from the germline V gene (reference sequence). The germline V and J ends were trimmed by 4 bases and 4 bases, with 17 bases remaining between them. The CDR3 length is 16 residues. The CDR3 spells CASSTQPDYTYNEQFF. CDR3 sequence (DNA): TGTGCCAGTAGTACGCAGCCGGACTACACTTACAATGAGCAGTTCTTC.

The chain recombines TRBV5-1 with TRBJ2-5; TRBD1 might be the D (6 bases). CDR1 SGHRS and CDR2 YFSETQ come from the germline V gene. The V end was cut by 4 bases, the J end by 1 base, with 11 bases between. CDR3 length equals 14 residues. This chain's CDR3 is CASSPDRIQETQYF. DNA of the CDR3: TGCGCCAGCAGCCCAGACAGGATCCAAGAGACCCAGTACTTC. Variable domain in full (rest from reference TRBV5-1 and TRBJ2-5): KAGVTQTPRYLIKTRGQQVTLSCSPISGHRSVSWYQQTPGQGLQFLFEYFSETQRNKGNFPGRFSGRQFSNSRSEMNVSTLELGDSALYLCASSPDRIQETQYFGPGTRLLVL.

This clone has just one count. The CDR3 sequence is CASSRSQGALEETQYF. For the CDR3, the DNA is TGTGCCAGCAGCCGATCTCAGGGGGCTCTGGAAGAGACCCAGTACTTC. J is TRBJ2-5 and V is TRBV4-2; 8 nucleotides agree with TRBD1. CDR1 and CDR2 from the germline V gene are LGHNA and YNFKEQ. The CDR3 is 16 amino acids. J gave up 3 bases and V 4 bases, and 10 bases lay outside the gene matches.

The V gene is TRBV10-3, the J gene TRBJ1-1; the match to TRBD1 covers 12 bases. From germline, CDR1 is ENHRY and CDR2 SYGVKD. J gave up 6 bases and V 10 bases, and 15 bases lay outside the gene matches. This CDR3 region has 16 residues. For the CDR3, the DNA is TGTGCCACCGCCCCCGGGACAGGGGGCGCGTTGTCTGAAGCTTTCTTT. This encodes CATAPGTGGALSEAFF.

The chain recombines TRBV18 with TRBJ2-3, with TRBD2 as a possible D gene (7 bases). Germline loops: CDR1 KGHSH, CDR2 LQKENI. V lost 4 bases to trimming and J lost 3 bases, with 11 bases between them. The CDR3 covers 14 residues. CDR3 loop: CASSRGGVTDTQYF. DNA of the CDR3: TGTGCCAGCTCACGCGGGGGCGTAACAGATACGCAGTATTTT. Variable domain in full (rest from reference TRBV18 and TRBJ2-3): NAGVMQNPRHLVRRRGQEARLRCSPMKGHSHVYWYRQLPEEGLKFMVYLQKENIIDESGMPKERFSAEFPKEGPSILRIQQVVRGDSAAYFCASSRGGVTDTQYFGPGTRLTVL.

J is TRBJ2-2 and V is TRBV28, with D possibly matching TRBD2 (6 bases). The CDR3 sequence is 14 residues long. V was shortened by 7 bases and J by 1 base, with 10 bases between the two germline ends. Germline V gene sequence: CDR1 MDHEN, CDR2 SYDVKM. The CDR3 DNA sequence: TGTGCCAGCATCGCGGGGCAGAACACCGGGGAGCTGTTTTTT. It is translated as CASIAGQNTGELFF.

The chain has TRBV5-1 and TRBJ2-1; 8 bases match TRBD2. CDR1 SGHRS and CDR2 YFSETQ come from the germline V gene. The CDR3 is 18 amino acids. J lost 0 bases, V lost 4 bases, and 12 bases had no gene match. The CDR3 DNA reads TGCGCCAGCAGCGGGTATCAGCGGGGGACGAGCTCCTACAATGAGCAGTTCTTC. Translating gives CASSGYQRGTSSYNEQFF. Full variable domain (rest looked up from reference TRBV5-1 and TRBJ2-1): KAGVTQTPRYLIKTRGQQVTLSCSPISGHRSVSWYQQTPGQGLQFLFEYFSETQRNKGNFPGRFSGRQFSNSRSEMNVSTLELGDSALYLCASSGYQRGTSSYNEQFFGPGTRLTVL.

The chain joins TRBV7-9 to TRBJ2-1; TRBD2 might be the D (6 bases). Germline CDR1 reads SEHNR; CDR2 reads FQNEAQ (reference sequence). The CDR3 is 16 amino acids. Trimming left V 0 bases short and J 2 bases short, with 11 bases between. The chain's CDR3 is CASSLAVGGAYNEQFF. CDR3 in DNA: TGTGCCAGCAGCTTAGCTGTCGGGGGAGCCTACAATGAGCAGTTCTTC.

The genes are TRBV27 and TRBJ2-2; D remains unclear. Trimming shortened V by 4 bases and J by 6 bases, and 6 bases separated the two germline ends. Looked up from germline, CDR1 is MNHEY and CDR2 is SMNVEV (reference sequence). The CDR3 sequence is 12 residues long. Here the CDR3 reads CASSYFAGELFF. The CDR3 nucleotides read TGTGCCAGCAGTTACTTTGCCGGGGAGCTGTTTTTT.

As concerns this clone: One end of the junction varies from germline; a read error may be responsible. The rearrangement links TRBV19 to TRBJ1-5; 7 nucleotides match TRBD1. Germline loops: CDR1 LNHDA, CDR2 SQIVND (reference sequence). This CDR3 has 14 amino acids. The CDR3 DNA reads TGTGCCTGTAGCAAGGACAGGTGGAATCAGCCCCAGCATTTT. It translates to CACSKDRWNQPQHF. The whole variable domain, filled in from reference TRBV19 and TRBJ1-5, reads DGGITQSPKYLFRKEGQNVTLSCEQNLNHDAMYWYRQDPGQGLRLIYYSQIVNDFQKGDIAEGYSVSREKKESFPLTVTSAQKNPTAFYLCACSKDRWNQPQHFGDGTRLSIL.

This clone came up once. The genes are TRBV7-2 and TRBJ2-3; D may be TRBD2 (5 bases). Germline V gene lookup returns CDR1 SGHTA and CDR2 FQGNSA. The CDR3 is made up of 15 amino acids. Trimming removed 0 bases at V and 5 bases at J, with 12 bases between. In DNA, the CDR3 is TGTGCCAGCAGCTTAGCGCCGGACTCTATAGATACGCAGTATTTT. This gives the protein CASSLAPDSIDTQYF.

The V call is TRBV2, the J call TRBJ1-1; 11 bases fit TRBD1. The CDR3 runs 17 residues. J gave up 4 bases and V 6 bases, and 13 bases lay outside the gene matches. CDR1 and CDR2 from the germline V gene are SNHLY and FYNNEI. CDR3 protein: CASRLRTGGYSGTEAFF. The CDR3 DNA sequence: TGTGCCAGCAGGTTACGGACAGGGGGCTATTCTGGCACTGAAGCTTTCTTT.

The rearrangement uses TRBV18 and TRBJ2-1; 14 bases line up with TRBD2. This CDR3 spans 16 amino acids. With 2 bases clipped from V and 7 bases from J, the junction kept 4 bases outside the gene matches. CDR1 and CDR2 (germline): KGHSH, LQKENI. CDR3 sequence (DNA): TGTGCCAGCTCACCAAGTGGGACTAGCGGGGGTAATGAGCAGTTCTTC. This sequence encodes CASSPSGTSGGNEQFF.

This clone was counted between two and nine times. The gene calls are TRBV10-3 and TRBJ2-3; 12 positions agree with TRBD2. CDR3 length equals 12 residues. Germline V gene sequence: CDR1 ENHRY, CDR2 SYGVKD. V was pared by 10 bases and J by 6 bases, with 2 bases of the junction left unmatched. The CDR3 DNA sequence: TGTGCCACCGGGACTAGCGGGGATACGCAGTATTTT. Translated, it gives CATGTSGDTQYF.

The chain couples TRBV12-3 or TRBV12-4 to TRBJ2-7, with 8 bases aligning to TRBD2. There are 13 residues in the CDR3. J was trimmed by 7 bases and V by 3 bases; bases with no gene match: 5. Here the CDR3 DNA reads TGTGCCAGCAGTTTCGGGGGGGTCGGGGAGCAGTACTTC. Its protein is CASSFGGVGEQYF.